This TCR beta chain derives from a study of CD8+ T cells in alopecia areata. Study overall: Patients in the study were on tofacitinib for 6 to 18 months, then off it for 6 months. Regarding the study as a whole: Although TCR sharing was seen in mice, sharing across patients was less clear, possibly for HLA-related reasons. In lesional scalp, particularly from alopecia totalis/universalis, clonality was higher than in normal scalp.

Sorting from PBMCs produced CD4+ and CD8+ T cells. The germline V gene encodes CDR1 SEHNR and CDR2 FQNEAQ (reference sequence). V gave up 4 bases and J gave up 1 base, with 5 bases separating them. The CDR3 is 14 amino acids. RNA was extracted and reverse transcribed into cDNA as the sequencing template. The repertoire was sequenced with immunoSEQ multiplex PCR; TCRdb's copy has only in-frame clones and lacks some. The sample has approximately 180,000 clones; roughly 65% are singletons. In its sample, this clone was seen a few times. Its antigen is unknown. Sample: CD4+ T cells sorted from blood, taken at week 0. The receptor was derived from a human donor with alopecia areata. The chain is built from TRBV7-9 and TRBJ2-6; D unresolved. Here the CDR3 DNA reads TGTGCCAGCAGCTACAGTTCTGGGGCCAACGTCCTGACTTTC. Translated, it gives CASSYSSGANVLTF.